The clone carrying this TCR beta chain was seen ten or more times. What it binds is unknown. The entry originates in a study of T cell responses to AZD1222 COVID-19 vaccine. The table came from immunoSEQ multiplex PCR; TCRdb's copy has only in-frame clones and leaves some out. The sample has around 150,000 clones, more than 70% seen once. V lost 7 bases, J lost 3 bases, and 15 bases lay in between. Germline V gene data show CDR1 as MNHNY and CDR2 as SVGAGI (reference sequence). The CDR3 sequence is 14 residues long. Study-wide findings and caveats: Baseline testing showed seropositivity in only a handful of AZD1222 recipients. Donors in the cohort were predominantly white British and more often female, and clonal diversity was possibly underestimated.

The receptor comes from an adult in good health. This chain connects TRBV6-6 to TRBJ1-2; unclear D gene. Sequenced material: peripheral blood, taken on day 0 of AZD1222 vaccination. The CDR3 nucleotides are TGTGCCAGCACCTCAGAACGGCAGTACTATGGCTACACCTTC. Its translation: CASTSERQYYGYTF.